What follows describes a single T cell receptor (beta chain). As yet, its antigen is unknown. The data originate from a study of T cell responses to AZD1222 COVID-19 vaccine. Libraries were prepared by immunoSEQ multiplex PCR; TCRdb keeps only in-frame clonotypes and omits some of them. Of roughly 160,000 clones in the sample, roughly 89% were seen once. Whole-study results and caveats: Sampling captured repertoires only after the peak T cell response.

CDR3 length equals 14 residues. CDR1 is SEHNR and CDR2 is FQNEAQ in the germline V gene (reference sequence). The V gene lost 5 bases and the J gene lost 5 bases, with 10 bases spanning the gap. This specimen consisted of peripheral blood, obtained 28 days after the second AZD1222 dose. The chain couples TRBV7-9 to TRBJ1-6; tentative D call: TRBD1 (5 bases). The origin of this receptor is an adult who received the AZD1222 COVID-19 vaccine. This CDR3 is CASSPGTDNSPLHF. The CDR3 DNA is TGTGCCAGCAGCCCCGGGACGGATAATTCACCCCTCCACTTT.